The clone carrying this T cell receptor (beta chain) was counted ten times or more. TCR beta libraries were built with iRepertoire HTBI primers and Arm-PCR of CDR3 regions. TCRdb re-called the multiplex PCR reads through MiXCR, storing one row per CDR3 protein. The sample gives around 450,000 distinct CDR3 sequences, around 16% of which show up once; 9.5% to 15% is in the top ten. Time point: newly diagnosed GD, antithyroid drugs for less than 3 months. The authors made the TCR library using RNA they extracted from PBMCs. This specimen belongs to a study of regulatory T cells in long-lasting Graves disease. This CDR3 region has 15 residues. Trimming shortened V by 6 bases and J by 2 bases, and 18 bases separated the two germline ends. Germline V gene data show CDR1 as SQVTM and CDR2 as ANQGSEA. Another study also made use of these data, one on T cells in Graves' hyperthyroidism and ophthalmopathy.

This sample comprised peripheral blood mononuclear cells (PBMCs), obtained at new diagnosis, from a patient treated with antithyroid drugs. V usage is TRBV29-1 and J usage is TRBJ2-3, with D maybe TRBD2 (7 bases). The TCR sequence derives from a man between 40 and 49 years old with Graves disease. The CDR3 DNA reads TGCAGCGTGGAGGGGGGGGGCCCCCTCACAGATACGCAGTATTTT. Its protein is CSVEGGGPLTDTQYF.